These T cell receptor beta chains were read from a single sample in a study of metastatic and nonmetastatic thyroid tumors. MiXCR was used by TCRdb to re-call the PCR reads. The data contain under 95,000 clones, approximately 11% of them singletons. The specimen was blood. These receptors originate from a female donor with papillary thyroid cancer or a benign thyroid nodule (not recorded which). Some clones in this sample may be carry-over from other donors' samples. The CDR3 runs from the conserved cysteine through the conserved F or W. D genes are given only for firm matches. For some rows the clone size is stated as once, few or many, or as a class when expanded; others skip it.

clone size: many; V gene: TRBV7-2; J gene: TRBJ1-2; D gene: -; CDR3 protein: CASSLARSAALRGYTF; CDR3 DNA: TGTGCCAGCAGCTTAGCGCGCTCGGCGGCGTTGAGGGGCTACACCTTC
clone size: medium-sized; V gene: TRBV18; J gene: TRBJ2-1; D gene: TRBD1; CDR3 protein: CASSPFPGQGGNEQFF; CDR3 DNA: TGTGCCAGCTCACCATTTCCGGGACAGGGGGGTAATGAGCAGTTCTTC
clone size: many; V gene: TRBV30; J gene: TRBJ1-2; D gene: -; CDR3 protein: CAWSVGIGPYGYTF; CDR3 DNA: TGTGCCTGGAGTGTAGGAATCGGACCCTATGGCTACACCTTC
clone size: many; V gene: TRBV7-2; J gene: TRBJ2-1; D gene: -; CDR3 protein: CASSLHNEQFF; CDR3 DNA: TGTGCCAGCAGCCTTCACAATGAGCAGTTCTTC
clone size: many; V gene: TRBV4-2; J gene: TRBJ1-4; D gene: -; CDR3 protein: CASSLDIWDEKLFF; CDR3 DNA: TGTGCCAGCAGCCTGGACATCTGGGATGAAAAACTGTTTTTT
clone size: many; V gene: TRBV20-1; J gene: TRBJ2-5; D gene: TRBD2; CDR3 protein: CSARGPGTSGIYTEETQYF; CDR3 DNA: TGCAGTGCTAGAGGACCCGGGACTAGCGGGATCTATACGGAAGAGACCCAGTACTTC
clone size: many; V gene: TRBV6-4; J gene: TRBJ1-2; D gene: -; CDR3 protein: CASSDSGEGIDGYTF; CDR3 DNA: TGTGCCAGCAGTGACTCAGGGGAGGGGATAGACGGCTACACCTTC
clone size: many; V gene: TRBV6-1; J gene: TRBJ2-2; D gene: -; CDR3 protein: CASRGPFTGELFF; CDR3 DNA: TGTGCCAGCAGAGGCCCGTTCACCGGGGAGCTGTTTTTT
clone size: many; V gene: TRBV5-6; J gene: TRBJ1-2; D gene: -; CDR3 protein: CASSPYIGDYGYTF; CDR3 DNA: TGTGCCAGCAGCCCATACATAGGGGACTATGGCTACACCTTC
clone size: -; V gene: TRBV20-1; J gene: TRBJ2-1; D gene: -; CDR3 protein: CGAGVVSSYNEQFF; CDR3 DNA: TGCGGTGCTGGGGTTGTGAGCTCCTACAATGAGCAGTTCTTC
clone size: many; V gene: TRBV7-3; J gene: TRBJ2-3; D gene: -; CDR3 protein: CASSLRSPDTQYF; CDR3 DNA: TGTGCCAGCAGCTTACGTAGCCCCGATACGCAGTATTTT
clone size: few; V gene: TRBV20-1; J gene: TRBJ2-7; D gene: -; CDR3 protein: CSAEGHPAAGSSYEQYF; CDR3 DNA: TGCAGTGCAGAGGGACATCCGGCAGCGGGTAGTTCCTACGAGCAGTACTTC
clone size: many; V gene: TRBV20-1; J gene: TRBJ1-5; D gene: -; CDR3 protein: CSATHGGNQPQHF; CDR3 DNA: TGCAGTGCTACCCACGGGGGGAATCAGCCCCAGCATTTT
clone size: many; V gene: TRBV2; J gene: TRBJ1-6; D gene: -; CDR3 protein: CASSKDSWGSPLHF; CDR3 DNA: TGTGCCAGCAGTAAAGACTCTTGGGGTTCACCCCTCCACTTT
clone size: many; V gene: TRBV19; J gene: TRBJ2-7; D gene: -; CDR3 protein: CASSRLDQTYEQYF; CDR3 DNA: TGTGCCAGTAGTAGATTGGACCAGACCTACGAGCAGTACTTC
clone size: once; V gene: TRBV28; J gene: TRBJ2-5; D gene: -; CDR3 protein: CASSPRRETQYF; CDR3 DNA: TGTGCCAGCAGCCCCCGGCGTGAGACCCAGTACTTC
clone size: -; V gene: TRBV6-2/TRBV6-3; J gene: TRBJ2-2; D gene: TRBD2; CDR3 protein: CASSYSGINLNAGELFF; CDR3 DNA: TGTGCCAGCAGTTATAGCGGGATTAACCTGAACGCCGGGGAGCTGTTTTTT
clone size: -; V gene: TRBV20-1; J gene: TRBJ2-1; D gene: -; CDR3 protein: CSARDLLLAGVNEQFF; CDR3 DNA: TGCAGTGCTAGAGATCTACTACTAGCTGGAGTTAATGAGCAGTTCTTC
clone size: many; V gene: TRBV3-1; J gene: TRBJ2-5; D gene: -; CDR3 protein: CASSPRGEWETQYF; CDR3 DNA: TGTGCCAGCAGCCCCAGGGGTGAGTGGGAGACCCAGTACTTC
clone size: many; V gene: TRBV5-6; J gene: TRBJ1-1; D gene: -; CDR3 protein: CASSSRPVNTEAFF; CDR3 DNA: TGTGCCAGCAGTTCGAGGCCAGTAAACACTGAAGCTTTCTTT
clone size: many; V gene: TRBV7-6; J gene: TRBJ2-5; D gene: TRBD1; CDR3 protein: CASSLGTGQETQYF; CDR3 DNA: TGTGCCAGCAGCTTAGGGACAGGGCAAGAGACCCAGTACTTC
clone size: many; V gene: TRBV30; J gene: TRBJ2-2; D gene: -; CDR3 protein: CAWSVQGFGELFF; CDR3 DNA: TGTGCCTGGAGTGTTCAGGGCTTCGGGGAGCTGTTTTTT
clone size: many; V gene: TRBV6-1; J gene: TRBJ2-7; D gene: TRBD1; CDR3 protein: CATQTGGYEQYF; CDR3 DNA: TGTGCCACGCAGACAGGGGGGTACGAGCAGTACTTC
clone size: -; V gene: TRBV5-1; J gene: TRBJ2-5; D gene: TRBD1; CDR3 protein: CASSTGQGFLETQYF; CDR3 DNA: TGCGCCAGCAGCACTGGACAGGGTTTTCTTGAGACCCAGTACTTC
clone size: -; V gene: TRBV5-1; J gene: TRBJ2-7; D gene: -; CDR3 protein: CASIPGGRRGTYEQYF; CDR3 DNA: TGCGCCAGCATCCCTGGAGGGCGCCGCGGAACCTACGAGCAGTACTTC
clone size: many; V gene: TRBV19; J gene: TRBJ2-1; D gene: TRBD2; CDR3 protein: CASSMPSGRAQFF; CDR3 DNA: TGTGCCAGTAGTATGCCTAGCGGGAGGGCACAGTTCTTC
clone size: many; V gene: TRBV5-4; J gene: TRBJ2-2; D gene: -; CDR3 protein: CASSAVSGFGTGELFF; CDR3 DNA: TGTGCCAGCAGCGCAGTATCAGGGTTTGGTACCGGGGAGCTGTTTTTT
clone size: many; V gene: TRBV5-1; J gene: TRBJ2-7; D gene: -; CDR3 protein: CASSREGGRGAEQYF; CDR3 DNA: TGCGCCAGCAGCCGAGAAGGAGGGCGGGGCGCCGAGCAGTACTTC
clone size: many; V gene: TRBV6-2/TRBV6-3; J gene: TRBJ2-1; D gene: TRBD2; CDR3 protein: CASSYSPSGSYNEQFF; CDR3 DNA: TGTGCCAGCAGTTACTCCCCTAGCGGGAGCTACAATGAGCAGTTCTTC
clone size: many; V gene: TRBV6-6; J gene: TRBJ1-1; D gene: -; CDR3 protein: CASSYGPVGSNYGDTEAFF; CDR3 DNA: TGTGCCAGCAGTTACGGTCCCGTGGGGAGTAACTACGGGGACACTGAAGCTTTCTTT
clone size: many; V gene: TRBV9; J gene: TRBJ2-2; D gene: -; CDR3 protein: CASSGQASGNTGELFF; CDR3 DNA: TGTGCCAGCAGCGGACAGGCTAGCGGAAACACCGGGGAGCTGTTTTTT
clone size: many; V gene: TRBV6-2/TRBV6-3; J gene: TRBJ1-1; D gene: -; CDR3 protein: CASNDGEGRGRAEAFF; CDR3 DNA: TGTGCCAGCAACGACGGGGAGGGCAGGGGTAGGGCTGAAGCTTTCTTT
clone size: many; V gene: TRBV20-1; J gene: TRBJ2-1; D gene: TRBD2; CDR3 protein: CSASRLAGAHEQFF; CDR3 DNA: TGCAGTGCTTCGCGACTAGCGGGAGCCCATGAGCAGTTCTTC
clone size: many; V gene: TRBV11-1; J gene: TRBJ2-3; D gene: -; CDR3 protein: CASSHNRALTDTQYF; CDR3 DNA: TGTGCCAGCAGTCATAACAGGGCCCTCACAGATACGCAGTATTTT
clone size: many; V gene: TRBV11-1; J gene: TRBJ2-3; D gene: -; CDR3 protein: CASSLGRLGETDTQYF; CDR3 DNA: TGTGCCAGCAGCTTAGGGCGCCTCGGGGAAACAGATACGCAGTATTTT
clone size: many; V gene: TRBV7-9; J gene: TRBJ1-1; D gene: -; CDR3 protein: CASSLLTGNTEAFF; CDR3 DNA: TGTGCCAGCAGCTTACTCACAGGGAACACTGAAGCTTTCTTT
clone size: few; V gene: TRBV5-1; J gene: TRBJ2-7; D gene: -; CDR3 protein: CASSRLGKYEQYF; CDR3 DNA: TGCGCCAGCAGCCGACTAGGAAAATACGAGCAGTACTTC
clone size: many; V gene: TRBV5-1; J gene: TRBJ2-5; D gene: -; CDR3 protein: CASSPSPETQYF; CDR3 DNA: TGCGCCAGCAGCCCATCCCCGGAGACCCAGTACTTC
clone size: many; V gene: TRBV28; J gene: TRBJ1-4; D gene: TRBD1; CDR3 protein: CASSPPGQGTNEKLFF; CDR3 DNA: TGTGCCAGCAGTCCCCCAGGACAGGGAACTAATGAAAAACTGTTTTTT
clone size: -; V gene: TRBV6-2/TRBV6-3; J gene: TRBJ1-5; D gene: -; CDR3 protein: CASSLLDINQPQHF; CDR3 DNA: TGTGCCAGCAGCCTCCTTGATATCAATCAGCCCCAGCATTTT
clone size: many; V gene: TRBV12-3/TRBV12-4; J gene: TRBJ2-7; D gene: -; CDR3 protein: CASSSPGSHEQYF; CDR3 DNA: TGTGCCAGCAGTTCCCCGGGATCCCATGAACAGTACTTC
clone size: few; V gene: TRBV18; J gene: TRBJ2-7; D gene: -; CDR3 protein: CASSLRQGPYEQYF; CDR3 DNA: TGTGCCAGCTCACTAAGACAAGGACCCTACGAGCAGTACTTC
clone size: -; V gene: TRBV18; J gene: TRBJ2-3; D gene: TRBD2; CDR3 protein: CAGSPLPRTPGLLTDTQYF; CDR3 DNA: TGTGCCGGCTCACCACTACCAAGAACTCCGGGACTACTCACAGATACGCAGTATTTT
clone size: many; V gene: TRBV4-2; J gene: TRBJ2-7; D gene: TRBD2; CDR3 protein: CASSQEAGGPGEQYF; CDR3 DNA: TGTGCCAGCAGCCAAGAAGCGGGAGGGCCCGGCGAGCAGTACTTC
clone size: once; V gene: TRBV30; J gene: TRBJ2-7; D gene: -; CDR3 protein: CAWMYALLYTYEQYF; CDR3 DNA: TGTGCCTGGATGTACGCCCTACTGTACACCTACGAGCAGTACTTC
clone size: many; V gene: TRBV6-1; J gene: TRBJ2-1; D gene: TRBD2; CDR3 protein: CASREGGSHSYNEQFF; CDR3 DNA: TGTGCCAGCAGAGAGGGCGGGAGCCACTCCTACAATGAGCAGTTCTTC
clone size: many; V gene: TRBV4-2; J gene: TRBJ2-3; D gene: -; CDR3 protein: CASSRPTGFGRLATDTQYF; CDR3 DNA: TGTGCCAGCAGCCGCCCTACAGGGTTTGGACGGCTCGCCACAGATACGCAGTATTTT
clone size: many; V gene: TRBV28; J gene: TRBJ2-7; D gene: -; CDR3 protein: CASSPAPTMGYEQYF; CDR3 DNA: TGTGCCAGCAGCCCTGCACCGACGATGGGGTACGAGCAGTACTTC
clone size: -; V gene: TRBV18; J gene: TRBJ1-2; D gene: -; CDR3 protein: CASSPIREEGYGYTF; CDR3 DNA: TGTGCCAGCTCACCTATTCGGGAGGAGGGCTATGGCTACACCTTC
clone size: many; V gene: TRBV12-3/TRBV12-4; J gene: TRBJ2-2; D gene: -; CDR3 protein: CASSLGGNGELFF; CDR3 DNA: TGTGCCAGCAGTTTAGGGGGGAACGGGGAGCTGTTTTTT
clone size: many; V gene: TRBV20-1; J gene: TRBJ2-3; D gene: -; CDR3 protein: CSAAYPVGTDTQYF; CDR3 DNA: TGCAGTGCTGCATACCCTGTTGGGACAGATACGCAGTATTTT
clone size: many; V gene: TRBV3-1; J gene: TRBJ1-1; D gene: TRBD1; CDR3 protein: CASSWQGASTEAFF; CDR3 DNA: TGTGCCAGCAGCTGGCAGGGGGCTAGCACTGAAGCTTTCTTT
clone size: many; V gene: TRBV4-1; J gene: TRBJ2-7; D gene: -; CDR3 protein: CAGPWGHTSYEQYF; CDR3 DNA: TGCGCCGGCCCCTGGGGCCACACCTCCTACGAGCAGTACTTC
clone size: many; V gene: TRBV20-1; J gene: TRBJ2-7; D gene: -; CDR3 protein: CSAATSTEQYF; CDR3 DNA: TGCAGTGCTGCAACTAGCACCGAGCAGTACTTC
clone size: many; V gene: TRBV19; J gene: TRBJ1-5; D gene: -; CDR3 protein: CASSITTSNQPQHF; CDR3 DNA: TGTGCCAGTAGTATAACTACTAGCAATCAGCCCCAGCATTTT
clone size: many; V gene: TRBV7-3; J gene: TRBJ2-2; D gene: -; CDR3 protein: CASSLSATPGELFF; CDR3 DNA: TGTGCCAGCAGCTTATCGGCAACTCCCGGGGAGCTGTTTTTT
clone size: -; V gene: TRBV13; J gene: TRBJ2-1; D gene: -; CDR3 protein: CASSPQTINEQFF; CDR3 DNA: TGTGCCAGCAGCCCGCAGACTATCAATGAGCAGTTCTTC
clone size: -; V gene: TRBV30; J gene: TRBJ2-7; D gene: TRBD1; CDR3 protein: CAWSVYRDRGLYEQYF; CDR3 DNA: TGTGCCTGGAGTGTTTACCGGGACAGGGGGCTGTACGAGCAGTACTTC
clone size: many; V gene: TRBV27; J gene: TRBJ1-1; D gene: -; CDR3 protein: CASTLRAGRVDSEAFF; CDR3 DNA: TGTGCCAGCACCTTAAGGGCGGGCAGGGTGGACTCTGAAGCTTTCTTT